A selection of T cell receptor beta chains follows, all from one sample in a study of OX40 agonist ivuxolimab in advanced cancers. This table comes from immunoSEQ multiplex PCR, and its TCRdb copy is limited to in-frame clones, with some not included. The data contain around 45,000 clones, around 77% of them singletons. Here the sequenced sample was CD4+ or CD8+ T cells sorted from blood, taken in a trial of the OX40 agonist ivuxolimab. The receptors stem from an adult with an advanced solid tumor such as melanoma, head and neck, liver or kidney cancer. CDR3s include the opening cysteine and the closing phenylalanine or tryptophan. D genes are given only for firm matches. For some rows the clone size is stated as once, few or many, or as a class when expanded; others skip it.

TRBJ2-1 TRBV11-2 NA NA CASSLEGGAGGISYNEQFF TGTGCCAGCAGCTTAGAAGGGGGGGCAGGCGGGATATCCTACAATGAGCAGTTCTTC
TRBJ1-2 TRBV5-8 NA few CASSGRETNYGYTF TGTGCCAGCAGCGGCAGGGAGACTAACTATGGCTACACCTTC
TRBJ2-7 TRBV6-5 TRBD1 few CASSYRWTGTLVEQYF TGTGCCAGCAGTTACCGCTGGACAGGGACTTTGGTGGAGCAGTACTTC
TRBJ1-2 TRBV6-6 NA NA CATRRGSSNYGYTF TGTGCCACCCGGCGGGGGTCATCAAACTATGGCTACACCTTC
TRBJ2-5 TRBV5-1 TRBD2 NA CASSRGTSGEETQYF TGCGCCAGCAGCCGGGGGACTAGCGGCGAAGAGACCCAGTACTTC
TRBJ2-5 TRBV9 TRBD2 few CASSGSGRETQYF TGTGCCAGCAGCGGAAGCGGGAGAGAGACCCAGTACTTC
TRBJ2-5 TRBV5-6 TRBD1 NA CASSNRGVRETQYF TGTGCCAGCAGCAACAGGGGCGTCAGGGAGACCCAGTACTTC
TRBJ1-3 TRBV29-1 NA few CSARTVSSGNTIYF TGCAGCGCCCGGACAGTAAGCTCTGGAAACACCATATATTTT
TRBJ2-7 TRBV29-1 NA NA CSVQTGGPYEQYF TGCAGCGTTCAGACAGGAGGTCCCTACGAGCAGTACTTC
TRBJ2-3 TRBV29-1 TRBD2 NA CSVTRLAGATDTQYF TGCAGCGTTACGCGACTAGCGGGAGCGACAGATACGCAGTATTTT
TRBJ1-5 TRBV28 NA NA CASRVSNQPQHF TGTGCCAGCAGGGTCAGCAATCAGCCCCAGCATTTT
TRBJ2-7 TRBV7-8 TRBD1 NA CASSIHRGPLDEQYF TGTGCCAGCAGCATTCACAGGGGGCCTCTGGACGAGCAGTACTTC
TRBJ1-1 TRBV28 NA NA CASSLPRFKRTEAFF TGTGCCAGCAGTTTACCTCGGTTTAAGAGGACTGAAGCTTTCTTT
TRBJ1-4 TRBV29-1 NA once CSATDVGEKLFF TGCAGCGCGACAGATGTGGGTGAAAAACTGTTTTTT
TRBJ2-4 TRBV7-9 TRBD1 NA CASSLPGTGNIQYF TGTGCCAGCAGCTTACCCGGGACAGGGAACATTCAGTACTTC
TRBJ1-1 TRBV6-4 TRBD1 NA CASSAQGGGTEAFF TGTGCCAGCAGTGCCCAGGGGGGTGGCACTGAAGCTTTCTTT
TRBJ1-1 TRBV7-6 TRBD1 NA CASSAGTGSRAFF TGTGCCAGCAGCGCCGGGACAGGCTCTAGAGCTTTCTTT
TRBJ2-1 TRBV2 NA few CASSDDYSNEQFF TGTGCCAGCAGTGATGACTACTCCAATGAGCAGTTCTTC
TRBJ2-1 TRBV29-1 TRBD2 NA CSVDRRGSYNEQFF TGCAGCGTTGATCGACGCGGGAGCTACAATGAGCAGTTCTTC
TRBJ2-2 TRBV2 TRBD1 once CASTTGQNTGELFF TGTGCCAGTACGACAGGGCAAAACACCGGGGAGCTGTTTTTT
TRBJ2-1 TRBV7-3 TRBD2 NA CASSFFSGTYNEQFF TGTGCCAGCAGCTTCTTTAGCGGGACTTACAATGAGCAGTTCTTC
TRBJ2-7 TRBV10-3 TRBD2 NA CAISGTSGRYEQYF TGTGCCATCAGTGGGACTAGCGGGAGATACGAGCAGTACTTC
TRBJ2-3 TRBV29-1 NA NA CSVKSFGADTQYF TGCAGCGTTAAATCTTTCGGTGCAGATACGCAGTATTTT
TRBJ1-1 TRBV5-1 NA once CASSLELLGQNTEAFF TGCGCCAGCAGCTTGGAATTATTGGGACAGAACACTGAAGCTTTCTTT
TRBJ2-2 TRBV14 TRBD2 NA CASSPLLPTSGRNRELFF TGTGCCAGCAGCCCCCTCCTCCCTACTAGCGGGAGGAACCGGGAGCTGTTTTTT
TRBJ2-7 TRBV5-1 NA NA CASGTIGGLDEQYF TGCGCCAGCGGAACCATAGGGGGGCTGGACGAGCAGTACTTC
TRBJ2-1 TRBV1 NA NA CTSSQLEGGRGSNEQFF TGCACCAGCAGCCAGCTTGAAGGCGGGAGAGGGAGCAATGAGCAGTTCTTC
TRBJ1-1 TRBV14 NA NA CASSQDPWGRNTEAFF TGTGCCAGCAGCCAAGATCCGTGGGGGCGGAACACTGAAGCTTTCTTT
TRBJ1-3 TRBV19 TRBD1 NA CASSKTGDPSGNTIYF TGTGCCAGTAGCAAGACAGGGGACCCTTCTGGAAACACCATATATTTT
TRBJ2-7 TRBV2 NA NA CASSERTGYSEQYF TGTGCCAGCAGTGAACGCACAGGGTACAGCGAGCAGTACTTC
TRBJ2-7 TRBV23-1 NA NA CASTQEKVVTYEQYF TGCGCCAGCACCCAAGAAAAGGTGGTTACGTACGAGCAGTACTTC
TRBJ1-1 TRBV28 TRBD1 NA CASRILTGGWVGTEAFF TGTGCCAGCAGGATTCTGACAGGGGGATGGGTGGGCACTGAAGCTTTCTTT
TRBJ2-2 TRBV5-4 TRBD1 NA CATVRQGAGELFF TGTGCCACCGTTCGACAGGGGGCCGGGGAGCTGTTTTTT
TRBJ2-5 TRBV10-2 NA NA CASSEGGRETQYF TGCGCCAGCAGTGAGGGGGGCAGAGAGACCCAGTACTTC
TRBJ2-3 TRBV19 NA NA CASGHREGTDTQYF TGTGCCAGTGGTCACAGGGAAGGCACAGATACGCAGTATTTT
TRBJ2-1 TRBV30 TRBD2 NA CAWTRGSGSYNEQFF TGTGCCTGGACTAGGGGTAGCGGGAGTTACAATGAGCAGTTCTTC
TRBJ1-5 TRBV4-1 TRBD1 NA CASSQIGLHRGRTGNQPQHF TGCGCCAGCAGCCAAATCGGTCTACACAGGGGGCGCACGGGGAATCAGCCCCAGCATTTT
TRBJ1-1 TRBV21-1 NA NA CASSKETNYSGAEAFF TGTGCCAGCAGCAAAGAAACGAACTACTCGGGAGCTGAAGCTTTCTTT
TRBJ1-1 TRBV6-6 NA NA CASNREAGEATEAFF TGTGCCAGCAACAGGGAAGCCGGCGAAGCCACTGAAGCTTTCTTT
TRBJ1-1 TRBV2 NA NA CASSLGRVTEAFF TGTGCCAGCAGCTTAGGCCGGGTCACTGAAGCTTTCTTT
TRBJ2-5 TRBV2 TRBD2 NA CASLRTSGQETQYF TGCGCCAGCTTAAGGACTAGCGGACAAGAGACCCAGTACTTC
TRBJ2-1 TRBV5-1 NA once CASSRPHPTYNEQFF TGCGCCAGCAGCCGGCCTCACCCCACCTACAATGAGCAGTTCTTC
TRBJ1-4 TRBV6-1 NA NA CASSDIHLPRAPNEKLFF TGTGCCAGCAGTGACATCCACCTACCCAGGGCCCCTAATGAAAAACTGTTTTTT
TRBJ1-5 TRBV10-3 NA NA CAIRRGVDQPQHF TGTGCCATCCGACGGGGGGTTGATCAGCCCCAGCATTTT
TRBJ2-3 TRBV29-1 NA NA CSVDPTQAGDTQYF TGCAGCGTTGACCCGACTCAAGCGGGAGATACGCAGTATTTT